The sequence of this T cell receptor beta chain was determined in a study of T cell repertoires in cytomegalovirus infection. In TCRdb, the reads were re-called with MiXCR into one record per CDR3 protein. The data contain about 300,000 distinct CDR3 sequences, about 23% of them singletons. The ends were cut back, 2 bases at V and 0 bases at J, with 17 bases in the middle. In germline, CDR1 is SGHDT, CDR2 YYEEEE. This CDR3 has 17 residues. The sequence was obtained from a human donor in good health (CMV status not recorded). Some clones in this sample may be carry-over from other donors' samples. The J gene is TRBJ1-1, the V gene TRBV5-6; possibly TRBD1 for D (6 bases). Sequenced input: PBMCs. CDR3 sequence: CASSLMRQVHMNTEAFF. In DNA, the CDR3 is TGTGCCAGCAGCTTAATGAGACAGGTTCACATGAACACTGAAGCTTTCTTT.